This TCR beta chain was sequenced in a study of T-cell reconstitution after alpha-beta-depleted transplantation in children. Study-level results: Fresh T-cell production supplied most of the T-cell counts and diversity seen one year after transplant. The study traced high day-60 TCRbeta diversity in some patients to surviving recipient T cells and thymic progenitors. About two months after transplant, alpha-beta T cells reportedly came from several hundred expanded graft clones.

This clonotype was counted a few times. Its antigen remains unidentified. Unique molecular identifiers were incorporated during preparation of the TCRbeta library. TCRdb passed the PCR reads through MiXCR, listing each CDR3 protein once. In the table there are some 300,000 distinct CDR3 sequences, about a tenth of which are singletons. The TCR originated in a boy younger than two with acute myeloid leukemia, due to receive a stem cell transplant. This sample comprised PBMCs, obtained before TCRalphabeta/CD19-depleted stem cell transplant.

The CDR3 nucleotides are TGCGCCAGCAGCTTTACGGTGGCGGGAGGGCCGGAGACCCAGTACTTC. Translated: CASSFTVAGGPETQYF. The chain carries TRBV5-1 and TRBJ2-5; 9 nucleotides line up with TRBD2. The CDR3 is 16 residues long. Germline assignment: CDR1 SGHRS and CDR2 YFSETQ. The trim removed 2 bases at V and 5 bases at J, leaving 10 bases unmatched.